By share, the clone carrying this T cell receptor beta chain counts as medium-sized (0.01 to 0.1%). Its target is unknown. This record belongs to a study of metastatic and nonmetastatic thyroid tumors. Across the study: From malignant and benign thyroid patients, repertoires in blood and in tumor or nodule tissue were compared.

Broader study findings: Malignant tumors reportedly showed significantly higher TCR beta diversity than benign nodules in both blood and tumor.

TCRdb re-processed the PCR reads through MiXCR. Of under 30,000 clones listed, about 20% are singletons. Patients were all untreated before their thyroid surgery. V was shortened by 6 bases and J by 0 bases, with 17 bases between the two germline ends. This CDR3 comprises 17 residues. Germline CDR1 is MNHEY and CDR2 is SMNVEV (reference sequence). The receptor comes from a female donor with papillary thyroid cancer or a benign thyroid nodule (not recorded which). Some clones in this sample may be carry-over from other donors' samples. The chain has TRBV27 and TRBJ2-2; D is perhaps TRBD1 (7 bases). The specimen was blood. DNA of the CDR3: TGTGCCAGCAGCCTCCGCGGCAGGGGGGCGAACACCGGGGAGCTGTTTTTT. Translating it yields CASSLRGRGANTGELFF.